This record looks at one TCR beta chain sequence and its context. The record originates from a study of cytomegalovirus exposure and HLA in healthy donors. The PCR ran on 60 Vbeta and 13 Jbeta primers. The protocol was immunoSEQ multiplex PCR, while the TCRdb copy is restricted to in-frame clones and leaves out a portion. The sample contains 150,000 to 200,000 clones, over 60% of which appear only once. CDR1 and CDR2 from the germline V gene are SGHRS and YFSETQ. Losses at the gene ends were 0 bases for V and 7 bases for J; bases not matched to a gene: 8. The length of the CDR3 is 16 residues. This TCR was recovered from a female donor in good health and CMV-seronegative. The chain links TRBV5-1 to TRBJ2-1; 9 nucleotides agree with TRBD2. What was sequenced was PBMCs. CDR3 loop: CASSLEGAGGVNEQFF. CDR3 sequence (DNA): TGCGCCAGCAGCTTGGAAGGAGCGGGAGGAGTGAATGAGCAGTTCTTC.